Here is one T cell receptor (beta chain) with its context. The data derive from a study of blood T cell repertoires in COVID-19. Turning to the study itself: Spain, Italy and the United States supplied samples that represented acute and convalescent COVID-19. T cells, B-cell-depleted T cells, or PBMCs supplied cDNA or gDNA.

Authors' methods: From reference gene primer amplification, estimates of nucleated cell counts were derived. This table comes from immunoSEQ multiplex PCR, and its TCRdb copy is limited to in-frame clones, with some not included. Clonal size and the V and J genes are those of that table, whereas D and trimming came from the DNA. The sample lists roughly 230,000 clones; 82% were seen once. Material: PBMCs or T cells enriched from blood (not recorded which). This TCR came from a woman aged 55-70 years who had recovered from COVID-19.

For the CDR3, the DNA is TGTGCCAGCAGCCACTTACAGGGAATCTACAATGAGCAGTTCTTC. Protein: CASSHLQGIYNEQFF. V usage is TRBV4-2 and J usage is TRBJ2-1; D may be TRBD1 (6 bases). The germline gives CDR1 LGHNA, CDR2 YNFKEQ. The V end lost 3 bases, the J end lost 3 bases, and 12 bases lay between the germline ends. This CDR3 contains 15 residues.